This T cell receptor beta chain was sequenced in a study of early T cells in non-severe SARS-CoV-2 infection. Study-level points and caveats: Lookups in VDJdb leaned toward anti-spike CD8 responses and missed private and CD4 specificities.

This clonotype turned up a few times. Its target is unknown. The CDR3 is 15 amino acids. From germline, CDR1 is LNHDA and CDR2 SQIVND (reference sequence). Trimming took 0 bases from V and 7 from J, leaving 16 bases between them. Individual cDNA molecules received unique molecular identifiers. A single record per CDR3 protein comes from TCRdb applying MiXCR to the 5' RACE reads. The data hold about 79,000 distinct CDR3 sequences, with about 11% observed a single time. The sample comprised whole blood. The receptor was isolated from an adult who was a healthcare worker with PCR-confirmed SARS-CoV-2 infection or an uninfected control (not recorded which). The genes are TRBV19 and TRBJ2-7; D might be TRBD1 (6 bases). The CDR3: CASSIDLNRVGEQYF. CDR3 bases: TGTGCCAGTAGTATAGATTTGAACAGGGTGGGGGAGCAGTACTTC.